The T cell receptor beta chain under discussion was sequenced for a study of control samples from healthy donors and cancer patients. Germline V gives CDR1 SGDLS, CDR2 YYNGEE. This CDR3 comprises 15 residues. Trimming cost V 4 bases and J 4 bases; bases outside gene matches: 8. The method was immunoSEQ multiplex PCR; TCRdb's version includes in-frame clones alone and lacks a portion of them. Among 150,000 to 200,000 clones, nearly 90% were seen once, and the ten largest hold about 1.4%. At least ten counts were recorded for this clone. Sequenced material: blood. The clonotype comes from a woman between 45 and 65 years old in good health. The chain recombines TRBV9 with TRBJ1-2, with 9 bases lining up with TRBD1. The DNA of the CDR3 is TGTGCCAGCAGCCCCGGGACAGGGAAAATCTATGGCTACACCTTC. It specifies CASSPGTGKIYGYTF.